A single sample is the source of the 5 T cell receptor beta chains below, sequenced in a study of beta chain features in type 1 diabetes. Whole-study findings and limits: Among patients with Type 1 diabetes, TCRB CDR3s were moderately but significantly shorter in every one of the four CD4+ subsets.

Investigators reverse transcribed all isolated RNA, so they sequenced expressed TCRB transcripts. TCRdb's table, derived via immunoSEQ multiplex PCR, lists solely in-frame clones and lacks some. The sample records around 300,000 clones, 15% being singletons. No antigen has been assigned to these receptors. The sequencing sample was made of naive CD4+ T cells from blood. The receptors originated from a man in his late teens or twenties with type 1 diabetes.

J is TRBJ1-1 and V is TRBV12-5, with D possibly being TRBD1 (5 bases). The CDR3 totals 16 residues. Germline V CDR1 and CDR2: LGHNT, FRNRAP. The V gene lost 0 bases and the J gene lost 2 bases, with 13 bases spanning the gap. The CDR3 loop reads CASGLVAGGFNTEAFF. CDR3 coding DNA: TGTGCTAGTGGTTTGGTAGCTGGGGGGTTCAACACTGAAGCTTTCTTT.

DNA for the CDR3: TGCGCCAGCAGCTTGGTCGGGTTACCCGGGGAGCTGTTTTTT. It is translated as CASSLVGLPGELFF. The chain employs TRBV5-1 and TRBJ2-2; D not resolved. Deletions cut 0 bases from V and 6 bases from J, with 9 bases between. Germline V gives CDR1 SGHRS, CDR2 YFSETQ. The CDR3 has 14 amino acids.

This clone was seen a handful of times. The V and J genes are TRBV6-6 and TRBJ2-3, with D unresolved. Per the germline V gene, CDR1 is MNHNY and CDR2 is SVGAGI (reference sequence). V lost 2 bases and J lost 3, with 9 bases in between. This CDR3 contains 14 residues. CDR3 sequence reads: CASSYGSGTDTQYF. DNA for the CDR3: TGTGCCAGCAGTTACGGTTCCGGGACAGATACGCAGTATTTT.

This clone has more than one count but fewer than ten. V is TRBV5-1 and J is TRBJ2-1, with D possibly TRBD2 on 5 matching bases. The CDR3 runs to 14 residues. The V and J ends lost 2 bases and 5 bases respectively, with 11 bases between them. Germline CDR1 and CDR2: SGHRS and YFSETQ. As DNA, the CDR3 is TGCGCCAGCAGCTTACCGGGGAGTGACAATGAGCAGTTCTTC. Translated: CASSLPGSDNEQFF.

The sample holds many counts of this clone. The gene calls are TRBV4-2 and TRBJ2-1; D is perhaps TRBD2 (5 bases). Germline V gives CDR1 LGHNA, CDR2 YNFKEQ. CDR3 length: 15 residues. Trimming left V 0 bases short and J 7 bases short, with 13 bases between. The CDR3 reads CASSQDLASRNEQFF. The CDR3 DNA follows: TGTGCCAGCAGCCAAGATCTGGCTAGCCGTAATGAGCAGTTCTTC.